This T cell receptor beta chain came from a study of blood T cell repertoires in COVID-19. At the level of the study: Sources were T cells, B-cell-depleted T cells, or PBMCs; the material itself was cDNA or gDNA.

In its sample, this clone was seen many times. Here immunoSEQ multiplex PCR was the method, and the copy in TCRdb shows in-frame clones only, minus some. This table holds about 280,000 clones, roughly 85% found once. This study enrolled people aged about 18 to 90 from about 24 US geographic areas. For recovered donors of Cohort 3, there were two negative PCRs, clearance, or symptom resolution. The source material was PBMCs or T cells enriched from blood (not recorded which). The clonotype originates from a woman between 45 and 65 years old who had recovered from COVID-19.

The CDR3 coding sequence is TGTGCCAGCAGCCCCTCTTGGCGGGGGAGAGACTATGGCTACACCTTC. This translates into CASSPSWRGRDYGYTF. J is TRBJ1-2 and V is TRBV7-9, with D possibly matching TRBD1 (5 bases). Germline V gives CDR1 SEHNR, CDR2 FQNEAQ (reference sequence). This CDR3 region has 16 residues. V was cut by 5 bases and J by 3 bases, with 19 bases left in between.